Here is one TCR beta chain with its context. Recruitment covered 20 to 25 US areas and drew participants whose ages spanned roughly 18 to 90 years. The source of the sample is a study of blood T cell repertoires in COVID-19. Looking at the study overall: PBMCs, B-cell-depleted T cells, or T cells provided the cDNA or gDNA that made up the material.

The J segment lost 9 bases and the V segment lost 4 bases, leaving 7 bases of the junction unmatched. The CDR3 loop spans 13 amino acids. Germline-derived CDR1 and CDR2 are MDHEN and SYDVKM. Sequenced by immunoSEQ multiplex PCR; TCRdb stores in-frame clones only, minus some. The sample shows roughly 400,000 clones, roughly 88% of them seen only once. Sequences were obtained from PBMCs or T cells enriched from blood (not recorded which). This receptor was obtained from a woman aged 18-35 years who had been exposed to COVID-19. This sequence joins TRBV28 and TRBJ2-7, with 9 positions matching TRBD1. This chain's CDR3 is CASSSQGARTQYF. CDR3 nucleotides: TGTGCCAGCAGTTCACAGGGGGCTCGGACGCAGTACTTC.